This is a list of T cell receptor beta chains from one sample in a study of shared clonotypes between healthy human individuals. Profiled with immunoSEQ multiplex PCR; TCRdb holds only in-frame clones, not every one. This table has around 2.5 million clones, roughly 93% appearing once. Sequences were obtained from naive CD4+ T cells from PBMCs. The receptors were gathered from a man aged 18-30 years in good health. Some clones in this sample may be carry-over from other donors' samples. CDR3s include the opening cysteine and the closing phenylalanine or tryptophan. A D gene is named only where the DNA matches it firmly.

v_call	d_call	j_call	cdr3_aa
TRBV7-6	.	TRBJ1-1	CASSLDSNTEAFF
TRBV27	TRBD1	TRBJ1-5	CASSPGDRANYGHQPQHF
TRBV19	TRBD1	TRBJ1-5	CASSIAPDRGNQPQHF
TRBV27	.	TRBJ2-7	CASRHSGSSYEQYF
TRBV6-5	.	TRBJ2-5	CASRGGQAGETQYF
TRBV5-4	.	TRBJ1-1	CASSRRGTGDTEAFF
TRBV6-4	.	TRBJ2-2	CASGQQGDTGELFF
TRBV2	.	TRBJ2-3	CASLAGKTQYF
TRBV2	.	TRBJ2-7	CASSEAEVNAGYEQYF
TRBV27	TRBD1	TRBJ2-3	CASSRGQGRGDTQYF
TRBV27	.	TRBJ2-7	CASHTGGGPHEQYF
TRBV9	TRBD2	TRBJ2-3	CASSVGGLAGSTDTQYF
TRBV18	.	TRBJ2-7	CASSLAGSVEQYF
TRBV30	.	TRBJ1-4	CAWSSRVRGSEKLFF
TRBV5-1	.	TRBJ2-5	CASSPTPDRETQYF
TRBV14	TRBD2	TRBJ2-7	CASSQERASGRLAEQYF